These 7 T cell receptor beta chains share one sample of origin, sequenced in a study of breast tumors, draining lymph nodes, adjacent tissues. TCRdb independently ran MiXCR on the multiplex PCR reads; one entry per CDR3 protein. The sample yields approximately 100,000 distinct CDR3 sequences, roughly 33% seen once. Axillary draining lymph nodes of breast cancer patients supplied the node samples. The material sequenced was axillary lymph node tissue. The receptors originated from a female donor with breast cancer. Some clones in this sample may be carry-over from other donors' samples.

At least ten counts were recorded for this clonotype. The CDR3 DNA follows: TGTGGATCCCGGGGGGGAGGGGCGCAGTATTTT. Translating it yields CGSRGGGAQYF. The rearrangement joins TRBV25-1 to TRBJ2-3; 8 nucleotides match TRBD2. Germline V gene sequence: CDR1 MGHDK, CDR2 SYGVNS. This CDR3 is built from 11 residues.

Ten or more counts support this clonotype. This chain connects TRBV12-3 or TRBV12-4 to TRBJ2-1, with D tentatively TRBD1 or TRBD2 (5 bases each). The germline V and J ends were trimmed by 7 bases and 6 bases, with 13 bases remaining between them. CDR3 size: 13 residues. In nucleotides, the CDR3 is TGTGCCAGCACCTTGGGACCCGGCAATGAGCAGTTCTTC. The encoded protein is CASTLGPGNEQFF.

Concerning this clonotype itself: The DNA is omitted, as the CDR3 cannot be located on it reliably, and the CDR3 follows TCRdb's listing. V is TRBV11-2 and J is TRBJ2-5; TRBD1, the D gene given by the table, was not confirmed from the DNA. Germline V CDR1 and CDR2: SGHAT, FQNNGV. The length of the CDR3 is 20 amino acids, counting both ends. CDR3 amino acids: CASSPVGGLGYTFGSGTQYF.

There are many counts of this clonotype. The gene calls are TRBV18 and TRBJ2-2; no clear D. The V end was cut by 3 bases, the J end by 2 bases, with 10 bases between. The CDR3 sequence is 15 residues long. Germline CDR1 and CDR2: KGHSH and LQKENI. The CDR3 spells CASSPRNGNTGELFF. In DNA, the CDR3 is TGTGCCAGCTCACCCCGAAACGGCAACACCGGGGAGCTGTTTTTT.

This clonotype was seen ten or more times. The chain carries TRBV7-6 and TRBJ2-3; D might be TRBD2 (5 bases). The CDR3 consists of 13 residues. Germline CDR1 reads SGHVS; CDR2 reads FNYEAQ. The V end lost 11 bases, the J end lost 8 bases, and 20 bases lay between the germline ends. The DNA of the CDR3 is TGTGCCTGCTGGAGGCGGGTCTTGGGTACGCAGTATTTT. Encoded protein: CACWRRVLGTQYF.

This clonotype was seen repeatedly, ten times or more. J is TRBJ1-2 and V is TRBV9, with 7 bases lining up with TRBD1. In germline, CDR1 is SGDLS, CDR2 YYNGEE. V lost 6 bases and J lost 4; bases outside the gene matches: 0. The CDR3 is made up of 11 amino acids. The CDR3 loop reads CASTGGYGYTF. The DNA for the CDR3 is TGTGCCAGCACAGGGGGCTATGGCTACACCTTC.

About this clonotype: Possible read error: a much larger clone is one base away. Here the CDR3 reads CASSLSGDQPQHF. CDR3 nucleotides: TGTGCCAGCAGTTTATCAGGGGATCAGCCCCAGCATTTT. The chain recombines TRBV27 with TRBJ1-5; possible D gene TRBD1, 5 bases. CDR3 length equals 13 residues. V shed 0 bases and J shed 5 bases, with 5 bases lying between them. The germline V gene has CDR1 MNHEY and CDR2 SMNVEV (reference sequence).